This T cell receptor beta chain was obtained from a study of cytomegalovirus exposure and HLA in healthy donors. The PCR ran on 60 Vbeta and 13 Jbeta primers. TCRdb's copy holds only in-frame clones and misses some; the assay was immunoSEQ multiplex PCR. The sample includes more than 95,000 clones, approximately 72% of them seen just once. CDR1 and CDR2 from the germline V gene are SGHAT and FQDESV (reference sequence). The CDR3 consists of 15 residues. V was clipped by 3 bases and J by 3 bases, with 15 bases between them. This receptor was taken from a woman aged 50 to 60 in good health and CMV-seropositive. Sequenced sample: PBMCs. The V call is TRBV11-1, the J call TRBJ2-7, with D tentatively TRBD2 (5 bases). CDR3 amino acids: CASSFEGSWNYEQYF. The CDR3 DNA sequence: TGTGCCAGCAGCTTCGAGGGATCATGGAACTACGAGCAGTACTTC.